Listed below are T cell receptor beta chains from one sample, sequenced in a study of blood T cells in healthy people across ages. Each CDR3 protein is one row after TCRdb ran MiXCR on the 5' RACE reads. The profile shows over 450,000 distinct CDR3 sequences, about 24% of them singletons. The same specimen was also included in a second study, on T cells of mothers and their children.

Specimen: blood. These receptors were taken from a boy aged 5 to 17 in good health. CDR3s include the opening cysteine and the closing phenylalanine or tryptophan. Fields, in order: D gene, V gene, J gene, CDR3 length, CDR3 protein. D genes are given only for firm matches.

TRBD2,TRBV7-8,TRBJ2-5,18,CASSFRELAGEGAKTQYF
-,TRBV9,TRBJ2-5,13,CASSVETEGSQYF
-,TRBV7-9,TRBJ2-5,15,CASSLSGGIKETQYF
-,TRBV4-1,TRBJ1-1,14,CASSQGYSRLEAFF
TRBD2,TRBV9,TRBJ2-3,17,CASSVVFGGDPTDTQYF
TRBD1,TRBV4-1,TRBJ1-1,15,CASSSRTGVNTEAFF
-,TRBV4-3,TRBJ1-1,18,CASSQETGMGFMNTEAFF
TRBD2,TRBV7-9,-,15,CASRRGLAGDNEQFF
-,TRBV4-3,-,14,CASSTWRGPYEQYF
-,TRBV4-3,TRBJ2-1,14,CASSPHPGAGEQFF
-,TRBV7-8,-,14,CASSLVGSVYEQYF
TRBD2,TRBV20-1,TRBJ2-1,16,CSARDVGGGFAHEQFF
TRBD2,TRBV11-2,TRBJ2-3,15,CASSVTSGSTDTQYF
TRBD1,TRBV6-5,TRBJ2-7,14,CASSYRKGGDEQYF
-,TRBV12-3/TRBV12-4,TRBJ1-1,16,CASSLVRGEMNTEAFF
-,TRBV24-1,TRBJ2-1,11,CATSPGDRQFF
-,TRBV20-1,TRBJ2-2,12,CSAQRHTGELFF
TRBD1,TRBV5-1,TRBJ2-1,18,CASSGVGQHGMAYNEQFF
-,TRBV4-2,TRBJ2-7,15,CASSQDLESSYEQYF
-,TRBV5-1,TRBJ2-7,14,CASSYTGSSIEQYF
TRBD2,TRBV27,TRBJ2-7,13,CASRPGLALEQYF
-,TRBV7-9,TRBJ2-2,14,CASSFDGSTGELFF
-,TRBV27,TRBJ2-4,14,CASGPGPGPNIQYF
-,TRBV28,TRBJ2-2,13,CATLKVEAGELFF
-,TRBV24-1,TRBJ2-5,12,CATSVRGETQYF
-,TRBV28,TRBJ1-5,14,CAGSSRYSNQPQHF
TRBD1,TRBV20-1,TRBJ1-6,16,CSARRTGTLYNSPLHF
-,TRBV5-1,TRBJ2-3,15,CASSSEGLRSDTQYF
TRBD2,TRBV4-1,TRBJ2-2,18,CASSLQPPLAPKSGELFF
-,TRBV19,TRBJ2-7,12,CASSIAAGEQYF
-,TRBV12-3/TRBV12-4,TRBJ1-5,12,CASSWRGQPQHF
TRBD2,TRBV9,TRBJ2-3,15,CASSRGLASTDTQYF
-,TRBV7-8,TRBJ1-2,13,CASSLGRRWGYTF
-,TRBV11-2,TRBJ2-7,15,CASSLDQGQPYEQYF
-,TRBV9,TRBJ2-2,14,CASSPGQNTGELFF
TRBD1,TRBV7-2,TRBJ1-4,15,CASSGRDRTNEKLFF
-,TRBV9,TRBJ2-7,17,CASSVGGALGASYEQYF
TRBD1,TRBV27,-,19,CASSLSFRPFRQGTYEQYF
-,TRBV21-1,TRBJ1-5,19,CASSKGIGVRGLSNQPQHF
-,TRBV4-1,TRBJ1-2,15,CASSQDRVRNYGYTF
-,TRBV20-1,TRBJ2-1,14,CSARVGTGYNEQFF
-,TRBV18,-,15,CASSPSISGSGEQFF
-,TRBV6-1,TRBJ1-4,12,CASSALDGPFIF
TRBD2,TRBV7-2,TRBJ2-4,14,CASSFGGSVDVQYF
TRBD2,TRBV28,TRBJ2-3,15,CASSSLSGGVDTQYF
-,TRBV7-2,TRBJ1-2,16,CASSLGPARASYGYTF